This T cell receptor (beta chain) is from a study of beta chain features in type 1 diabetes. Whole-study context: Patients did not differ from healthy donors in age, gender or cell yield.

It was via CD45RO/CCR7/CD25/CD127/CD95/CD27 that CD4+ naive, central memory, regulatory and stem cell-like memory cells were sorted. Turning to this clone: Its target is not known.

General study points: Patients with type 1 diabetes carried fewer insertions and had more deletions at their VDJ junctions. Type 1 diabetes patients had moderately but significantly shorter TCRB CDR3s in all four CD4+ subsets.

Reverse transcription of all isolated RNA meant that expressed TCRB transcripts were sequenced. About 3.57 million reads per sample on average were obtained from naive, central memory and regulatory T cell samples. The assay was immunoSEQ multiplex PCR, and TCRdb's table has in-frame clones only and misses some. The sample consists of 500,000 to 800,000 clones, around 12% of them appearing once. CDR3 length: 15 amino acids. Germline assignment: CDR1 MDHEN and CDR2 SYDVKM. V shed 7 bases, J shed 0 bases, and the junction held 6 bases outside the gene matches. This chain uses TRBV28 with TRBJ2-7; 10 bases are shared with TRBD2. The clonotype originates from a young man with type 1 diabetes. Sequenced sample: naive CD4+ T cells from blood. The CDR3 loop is CASIPRTSGSYEQYF. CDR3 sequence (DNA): TGTGCCAGCATTCCCCGGACTAGCGGCTCCTACGAGCAGTACTTC. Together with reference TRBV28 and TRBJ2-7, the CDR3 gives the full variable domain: DVKVTQSSRYLVKRTGEKVFLECVQDMDHENMFWYRQDPGLGLRLIYFSYDVKMKEKGDIPEGYSVSREKKERFSLILESASTNQTSMYLCASIPRTSGSYEQYFGPGTRLTVT.